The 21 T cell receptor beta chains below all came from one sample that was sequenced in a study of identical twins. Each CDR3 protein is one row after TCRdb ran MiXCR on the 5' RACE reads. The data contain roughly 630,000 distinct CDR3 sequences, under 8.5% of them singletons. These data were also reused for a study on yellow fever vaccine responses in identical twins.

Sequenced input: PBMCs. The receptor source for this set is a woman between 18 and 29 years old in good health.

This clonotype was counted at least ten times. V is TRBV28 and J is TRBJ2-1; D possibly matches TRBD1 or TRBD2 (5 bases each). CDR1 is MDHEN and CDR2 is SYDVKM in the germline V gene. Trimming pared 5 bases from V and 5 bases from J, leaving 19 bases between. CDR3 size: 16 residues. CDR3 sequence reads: CASSVTKKGPNNEQFF. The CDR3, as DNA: TGTGCCAGCAGTGTAACCAAGAAGGGACCAAACAATGAGCAGTTCTTC.

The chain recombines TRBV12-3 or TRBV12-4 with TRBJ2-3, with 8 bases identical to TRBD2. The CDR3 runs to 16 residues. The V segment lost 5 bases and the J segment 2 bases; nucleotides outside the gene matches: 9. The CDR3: CASSLRAGRATDTQYF. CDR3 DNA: TGTGCCAGCAGTCTGAGGGCCGGGAGGGCCACAGATACGCAGTATTTT.

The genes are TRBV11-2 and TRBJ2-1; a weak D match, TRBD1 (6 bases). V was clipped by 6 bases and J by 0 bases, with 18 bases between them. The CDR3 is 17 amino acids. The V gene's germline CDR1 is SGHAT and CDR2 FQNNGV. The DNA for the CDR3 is TGTGCCAGCAGTCTAAGGGGGACCACAAGCTCCTACAATGAGCAGTTCTTC. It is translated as CASSLRGTTSSYNEQFF.

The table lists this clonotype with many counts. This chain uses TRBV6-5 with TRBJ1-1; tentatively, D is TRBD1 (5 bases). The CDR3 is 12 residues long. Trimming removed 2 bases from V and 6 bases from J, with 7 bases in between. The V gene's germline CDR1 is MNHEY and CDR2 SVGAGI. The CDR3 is CASSYRGAEAFF. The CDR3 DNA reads TGTGCCAGCAGTTACCGGGGGGCTGAAGCTTTCTTT.

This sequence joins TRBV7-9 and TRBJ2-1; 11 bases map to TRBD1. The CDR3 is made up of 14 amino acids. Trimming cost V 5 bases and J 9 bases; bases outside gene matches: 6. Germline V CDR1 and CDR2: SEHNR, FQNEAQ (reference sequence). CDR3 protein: CASSTGTGGSEQFF. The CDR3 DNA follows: TGTGCCAGCAGCACCGGGACAGGGGGGAGTGAGCAGTTCTTC.

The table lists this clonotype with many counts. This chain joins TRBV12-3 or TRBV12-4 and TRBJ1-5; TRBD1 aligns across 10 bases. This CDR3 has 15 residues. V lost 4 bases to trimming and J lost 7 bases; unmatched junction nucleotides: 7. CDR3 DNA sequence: TGTGCCAGCAGTTGGACAGGGGGGCCTGGGCAGCCCCAGCATTTT. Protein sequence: CASSWTGGPGQPQHF.

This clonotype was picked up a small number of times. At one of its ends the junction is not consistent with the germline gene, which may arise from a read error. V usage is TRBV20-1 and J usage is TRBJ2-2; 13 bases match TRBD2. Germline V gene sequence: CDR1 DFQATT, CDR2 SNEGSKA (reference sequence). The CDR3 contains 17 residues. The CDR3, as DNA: TGCTGTGCTAGAGATATCGGACTAGCGGGGGACACCGGGGAGCTGTTTTTT. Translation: CCARDIGLAGDTGELFF.

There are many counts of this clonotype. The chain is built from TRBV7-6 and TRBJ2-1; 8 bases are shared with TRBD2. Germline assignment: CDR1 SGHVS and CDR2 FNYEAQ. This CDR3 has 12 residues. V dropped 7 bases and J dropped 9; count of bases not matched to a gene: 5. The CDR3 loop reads CASKGLAGEQFF. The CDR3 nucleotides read TGTGCCAGCAAAGGTCTAGCGGGTGAGCAGTTCTTC.

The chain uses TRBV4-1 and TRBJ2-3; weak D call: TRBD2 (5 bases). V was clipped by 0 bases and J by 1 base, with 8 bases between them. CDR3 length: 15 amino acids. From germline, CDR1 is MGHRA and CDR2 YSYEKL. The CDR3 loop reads CASSQDGSRTDTQYF. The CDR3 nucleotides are TGCGCCAGCAGCCAAGATGGGAGCCGCACAGATACGCAGTATTTT.

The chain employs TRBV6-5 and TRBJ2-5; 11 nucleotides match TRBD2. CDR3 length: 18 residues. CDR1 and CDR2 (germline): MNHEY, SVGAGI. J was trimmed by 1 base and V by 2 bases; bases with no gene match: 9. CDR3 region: CASSYIRLAGGGQETQYF. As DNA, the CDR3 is TGTGCCAGCAGTTACATTCGGCTAGCGGGGGGAGGCCAAGAGACCCAGTACTTC.

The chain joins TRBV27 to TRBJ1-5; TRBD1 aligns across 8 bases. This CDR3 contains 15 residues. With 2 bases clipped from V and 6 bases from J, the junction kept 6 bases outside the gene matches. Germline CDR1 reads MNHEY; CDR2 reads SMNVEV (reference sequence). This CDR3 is CASSLDRQGSQPQHF. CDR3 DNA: TGTGCCAGCAGTTTAGACCGACAGGGGAGTCAGCCCCAGCATTTT.

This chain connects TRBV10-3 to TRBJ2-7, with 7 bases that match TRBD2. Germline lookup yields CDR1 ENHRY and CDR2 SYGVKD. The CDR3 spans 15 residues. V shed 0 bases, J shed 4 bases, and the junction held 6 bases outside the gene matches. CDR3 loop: CAISESGGTHYEQYF. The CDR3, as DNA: TGTGCCATCAGTGAGTCGGGAGGGACCCATTACGAGCAGTACTTC.

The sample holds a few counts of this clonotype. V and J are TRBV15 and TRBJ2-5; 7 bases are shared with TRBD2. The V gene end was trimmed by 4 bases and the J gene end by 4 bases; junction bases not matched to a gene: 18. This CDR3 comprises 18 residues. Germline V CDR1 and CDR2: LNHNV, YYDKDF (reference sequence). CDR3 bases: TGTGCCACCAGCAAAAAACTCCTCTTCCTAGCGGAGGGAGAGACCCAGTACTTC. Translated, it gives CATSKKLLFLAEGETQYF.

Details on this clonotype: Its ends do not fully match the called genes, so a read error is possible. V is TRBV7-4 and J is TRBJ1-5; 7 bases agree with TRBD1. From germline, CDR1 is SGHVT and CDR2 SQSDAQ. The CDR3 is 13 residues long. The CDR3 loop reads CASWWDSNQPLHF. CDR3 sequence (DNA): TGTGCCAGCTGGTGGGACAGCAATCAGCCCCTGCATTTT.

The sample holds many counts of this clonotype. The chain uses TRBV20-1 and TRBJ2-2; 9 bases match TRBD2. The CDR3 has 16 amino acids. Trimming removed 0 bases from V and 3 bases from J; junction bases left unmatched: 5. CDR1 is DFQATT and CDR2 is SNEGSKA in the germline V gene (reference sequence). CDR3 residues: CSARDDSGRHTGELFF. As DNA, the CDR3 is TGCAGTGCTAGAGATGATAGCGGGAGACACACCGGGGAGCTGTTTTTT.

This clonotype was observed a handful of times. The CDR3 loop is CASTNDGTGGILRFF. The CDR3 coding sequence is TGTGCCAGCACCAACGACGGGACAGGGGGGATACTACGGTTCTTC. The J gene is TRBJ2-1, the V gene TRBV12-3 or TRBV12-4; the match to TRBD1 covers 11 bases. The ends lost 7 bases at V and 15 bases at J; junction bases unmatched: 17. The CDR3 loop spans 15 amino acids.

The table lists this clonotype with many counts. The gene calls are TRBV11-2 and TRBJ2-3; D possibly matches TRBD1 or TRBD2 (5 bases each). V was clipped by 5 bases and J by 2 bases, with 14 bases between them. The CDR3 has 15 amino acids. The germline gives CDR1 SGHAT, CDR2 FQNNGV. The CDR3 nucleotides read TGTGCCAGCAGCCTCGGGACCTATCACACAGATACGCAGTATTTT. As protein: CASSLGTYHTDTQYF.

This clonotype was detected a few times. For the CDR3, the DNA is TGCAGTGCTAGGACTAGCGGGGGGACAGAGACCCAGTACTTC. Protein: CSARTSGGTETQYF. This chain connects TRBV20-1 to TRBJ2-5, with TRBD2 matching over 13 bases. CDR3 size: 14 residues. The germline V gene has CDR1 DFQATT and CDR2 SNEGSKA (reference sequence). V shed 3 bases and J 4 bases; nucleotides not matched to a gene: 2.

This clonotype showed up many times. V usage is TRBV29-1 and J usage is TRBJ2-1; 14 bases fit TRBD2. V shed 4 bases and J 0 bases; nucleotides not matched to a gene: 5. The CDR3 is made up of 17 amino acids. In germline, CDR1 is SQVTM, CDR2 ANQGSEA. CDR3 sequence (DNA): TGCAGCGTTGTCCGACTAGCGGGAGGGAGCTCCTACAATGAGCAGTTCTTC. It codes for CSVVRLAGGSSYNEQFF.

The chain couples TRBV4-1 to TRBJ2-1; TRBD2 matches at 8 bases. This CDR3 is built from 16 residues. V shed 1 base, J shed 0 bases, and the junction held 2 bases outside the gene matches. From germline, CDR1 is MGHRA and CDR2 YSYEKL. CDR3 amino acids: CASSQGSGDSYNEQFF. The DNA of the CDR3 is TGCGCCAGCAGCCAAGGTAGCGGGGACTCCTACAATGAGCAGTTCTTC.

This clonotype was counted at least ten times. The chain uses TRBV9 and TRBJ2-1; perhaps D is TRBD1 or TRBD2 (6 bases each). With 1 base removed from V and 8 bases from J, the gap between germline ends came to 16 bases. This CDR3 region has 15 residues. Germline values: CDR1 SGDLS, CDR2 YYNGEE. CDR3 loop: CASSVFGGPGHEQFF. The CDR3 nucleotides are TGTGCCAGCAGCGTATTCGGGGGCCCCGGCCATGAGCAGTTCTTC.